Below are 19 T cell receptor beta chains sequenced from a single sample in a study of shared clonotypes between healthy human individuals. Here immunoSEQ multiplex PCR was the method, and the copy in TCRdb shows in-frame clones only, minus some. The data contain more than 1.2 million clones, about 98.5% of them singletons. Sequencing used naive CD4+ T cells sorted from blood. Stated subset: CD45RA+ positively selected. These receptors came from a young man in good health.

The chain is built from TRBV5-4 and TRBJ2-2; 8 nucleotides align to TRBD1. Trimming at V came to 3 bases and at J to 4 bases, leaving 5 bases not matched to a gene. The CDR3 is 15 amino acids. CDR1 SGHNT and CDR2 YYREEE come from the germline V gene (reference sequence). DNA of the CDR3: TGTGCCAGCAGCTCTCCAGGGGGCCCCACCGGGGAGCTGTTTTTT. This translates into CASSSPGGPTGELFF.

The rearrangement uses TRBV9 and TRBJ2-3; D not resolved. The V gene lost 0 bases and the J gene lost 2 bases, with 10 bases spanning the gap. This CDR3 is 15 amino acids long. Germline V lookup: CDR1 SGDLS, CDR2 YYNGEE. CDR3 region: CASSVAPSITDTQYF. The CDR3, as DNA: TGTGCCAGCAGCGTAGCCCCCAGTATCACAGATACGCAGTATTTT.

The chain combines TRBV4-1 with TRBJ2-7, with 11 positions matching TRBD1. This CDR3 has 15 amino acids. CDR1 is MGHRA, CDR2 YSYEKL, per germline. Losses at the gene ends were 4 bases for V and 4 bases for J; bases not matched to a gene: 6. In DNA form, the CDR3 reads TGCGCCAGCAGCCCCGGACAGGGGGCAGGGTACGAGCAGTACTTC. It specifies CASSPGQGAGYEQYF.

This chain links TRBV19 with TRBJ1-4; 9 bases are shared with TRBD1. Per germline, CDR1 LNHDA and CDR2 SQIVND (reference sequence). The junction had 5 bases not matched to a gene; V was cut back by 3 bases and J by 6 bases. The CDR3 runs 15 residues. In DNA form, the CDR3 reads TGTGCCAGTAGTATCGGCTGGACAGGGGATGAAAAACTGTTTTTT. Its protein is CASSIGWTGDEKLFF. The full variable domain, completed using reference TRBV19 and TRBJ1-4, is DGGITQSPKYLFRKEGQNVTLSCEQNLNHDAMYWYRQDPGQGLRLIYYSQIVNDFQKGDIAEGYSVSREKKESFPLTVTSAQKNPTAFYLCASSIGWTGDEKLFFGSGTQLSVL.

This chain joins TRBV4-3 and TRBJ2-3, with a weak D call TRBD2 (6 bases). CDR1 is LGHNA, CDR2 YSLEER, per germline. This CDR3 has 13 residues. The V and J ends lost 1 base and 5 bases respectively, with 7 bases between them. The CDR3 sequence: CASSQGGEDTQYF. CDR3 nucleotide sequence: TGCGCCAGCAGCCAAGGGGGGGAAGATACGCAGTATTTT.

V usage is TRBV11-2 and J usage is TRBJ1-1; 7 nucleotides line up with TRBD1. This CDR3 is 14 amino acids long. J lost 2 bases, V lost 5 bases, and 5 bases had no gene match. In germline, CDR1 is SGHAT, CDR2 FQNNGV. The CDR3 coding sequence is TGTGCCAGCAGCCCAGGGACAGTTAACACTGAAGCTTTCTTT. Its protein product is CASSPGTVNTEAFF. Supplemented by reference TRBV11-2 and TRBJ1-1, the full variable domain reads EAGVAQSPRYKIIEKRQSVAFWCNPISGHATLYWYQQILGQGPKLLIQFQNNGVVDDSQLPKDRFSAERLKGVDSTLKIQPAKLEDSAVYLCASSPGTVNTEAFFGQGTRLTVV.

V and J are TRBV2 and TRBJ2-1, with 10 bases aligning to TRBD2. The CDR3 runs 15 residues. CDR1 and CDR2 (germline): SNHLY, FYNNEI. Losses at the gene ends were 6 bases for V and 5 bases for J; bases not matched to a gene: 7. The CDR3 loop reads CASSDLGLANNEQFF. The CDR3 bases are TGTGCCAGCAGCGACCTGGGACTAGCGAACAATGAGCAGTTCTTC.

The chain has TRBV14 and TRBJ1-4; D may be TRBD1 (6 bases). Trimming pared 5 bases from V and 8 bases from J, leaving 18 bases between. The CDR3 runs to 15 residues. In germline, CDR1 is SGHDN, CDR2 FVKESK. The CDR3 nucleotides read TGTGCCAGCAGCAGAGCCCAGGGGTTTAGCGAAAAACTGTTTTTT. Amino acid sequence: CASSRAQGFSEKLFF.

The chain links TRBV2 to TRBJ2-5; the D gene could be TRBD1 or TRBD2 (5 bases each). In germline, CDR1 is SNHLY, CDR2 FYNNEI. V lost 5 bases, J lost 9 bases, and 19 bases lay in between. The CDR3 has 14 amino acids. CDR3 in amino acids: CASSTLGTLGAQYF. The CDR3 DNA reads as TGTGCCAGCAGTACCCTGGGGACGCTCGGGGCCCAGTACTTC.

This chain links TRBV9 with TRBJ2-5, with D tentatively TRBD1 or TRBD2 (6 bases each). The CDR3 covers 15 residues. From germline, CDR1 is SGDLS and CDR2 YYNGEE. The V gene lost 0 bases and the J gene lost 4 bases, with 13 bases spanning the gap. The CDR3 here is CASSVASGGGETQYF. As DNA, the CDR3 is TGTGCCAGCAGCGTAGCTTCCGGGGGCGGAGAGACCCAGTACTTC.

As concerns this clone: Additional DNA sequences in this sample encode the identical CDR3. The chain links TRBV7-9 to TRBJ2-7; 7 nucleotides align to TRBD1. Trimming cost V 1 base and J 3 bases; bases outside gene matches: 3. Germline CDR1 reads SEHNR; CDR2 reads FQNEAQ (reference sequence). This CDR3 comprises 14 residues. In nucleotides, the CDR3 is TGTGCCAGCAGCTTAGGACAGGGCGGCTACGAGCAGTACTTC. Amino acids: CASSLGQGGYEQYF.

This chain links TRBV9 with TRBJ2-6, with a tentative D call TRBD2 (5 bases). Germline V lookup: CDR1 SGDLS, CDR2 YYNGEE. The CDR3 consists of 17 residues. V was trimmed by 4 bases and J by 1 base, leaving 15 bases between them. The CDR3 spells CASSPEGIGSGANVLTF. CDR3 DNA sequence: TGTGCCAGCAGCCCCGAGGGAATAGGATCTGGGGCCAACGTCCTGACTTTC.

This clone came up once. J is TRBJ1-2 and V is TRBV27; weak D call: TRBD1 (6 bases). The germline V gene has CDR1 MNHEY and CDR2 SMNVEV (reference sequence). This CDR3 has 15 residues. Deletions cut 2 bases from V and 6 bases from J, with 16 bases between. This chain's CDR3 is CASSLRETGWNGYTF. CDR3 coding DNA: TGTGCCAGCAGTTTAAGGGAAACAGGGTGGAATGGCTACACCTTC.

The V call is TRBV5-8, the J call TRBJ1-1; D might be TRBD1 (5 bases). CDR1 is SGHTS and CDR2 is YDEGEE in the germline V gene. The length of the CDR3 is 14 residues. Deletions cut 0 bases from V and 4 bases from J, with 10 bases between. CDR3 bases: TGTGCCAGCAGCTTGGGTTTCAGGGTCACTGAAGCTTTCTTT. This encodes CASSLGFRVTEAFF.

J is TRBJ2-5 and V is TRBV10-1; 7 bases agree with TRBD1. With V trimmed by 8 bases and J by 2 bases, 8 bases remained unmatched. Germline-derived CDR1 and CDR2 are WNHNN and SYGVQD (reference sequence). CDR3 length: 14 residues. The CDR3, as DNA: TGCGCCAGCTCCCCCGGGACAGTACAAGAGACCCAGTACTTC. This sequence encodes CASSPGTVQETQYF.

The DNA of the CDR3 is TGTGCCAGCAGCTCCTTAGCGGGAAAAGTCTACAATGAGCAGTTCTTC. Amino acid sequence: CASSSLAGKVYNEQFF. The genes are TRBV5-5 and TRBJ2-1, with 8 bases fitting TRBD2. The V gene's germline CDR1 is SGHKS and CDR2 YYEKEE (reference sequence). This CDR3 region has 16 residues. The V and J ends lost 3 bases and 3 bases, in that order; junction bases with no gene match: 8.

This sequence joins TRBV29-1 and TRBJ1-2; 9 nucleotides agree with TRBD1. With 0 bases clipped from V and 8 bases from J, the junction kept 7 bases outside the gene matches. Germline values: CDR1 SQVTM, CDR2 ANQGSEA. The CDR3 is 14 amino acids. CDR3 nucleotides: TGCAGCGTTGAAGATGGGAACAGGGGGCTCGGCTACACCTTC. It yields the protein CSVEDGNRGLGYTF.

This chain connects TRBV27 to TRBJ1-5; D is undetermined. The CDR3 runs 14 residues. Germline V gives CDR1 MNHEY, CDR2 SMNVEV (reference sequence). V shed 0 bases and J shed 6 bases, with 9 bases lying between them. The CDR3: CASSLSAWVQPQHF. CDR3 sequence (DNA): TGTGCCAGCAGTTTATCGGCGTGGGTTCAGCCCCAGCATTTT.

The V gene is TRBV14, the J gene TRBJ2-7, with 10 nucleotides matching TRBD2. This CDR3 contains 16 residues. With 7 bases clipped from V and 3 bases from J, the junction kept 12 bases outside the gene matches. Germline CDR1 reads SGHDN; CDR2 reads FVKESK. The CDR3 nucleotides are TGTGCCAGCACCCCCGGGGGGGCTAGCGGGAGCTACGAGCAGTACTTC. Translated, it gives CASTPGGASGSYEQYF.